Here is one TCR beta chain with its context. Its antigen is unknown. These data originate in a study of T cell responses to AZD1222 COVID-19 vaccine. Whole-study results and caveats: Repertoire sampling occurred only after the peak T cell response. A rise in Spike-specific TCR breadth and depth followed two AZD1222 doses. Unmutated regions of variants are reportedly targeted by nearly half of spike-specific TCRs. Clonal diversity may have been underestimated, and the donors were mostly white British, with more females than males.

Generated by immunoSEQ multiplex PCR, the TCRdb table keeps only in-frame clones and is missing some. The sample includes more than 85,000 clones, roughly 89% of them seen just once. Trimming removed 2 bases from V and 10 bases from J, with 11 bases in between. CDR1 and CDR2 (germline): MNHNS, SASEGT. This CDR3 has 12 residues. Sequences were derived from peripheral blood, sampled on day 0 of AZD1222 vaccination. This chain joins TRBV6-1 and TRBJ1-1; D might be TRBD1 (6 bases). The receptor was derived from an adult in good health. CDR3 bases: TGTGCCAGCAGTGAAACCGGGACAAGAGCTTTCTTT. Amino acids: CASSETGTRAFF.